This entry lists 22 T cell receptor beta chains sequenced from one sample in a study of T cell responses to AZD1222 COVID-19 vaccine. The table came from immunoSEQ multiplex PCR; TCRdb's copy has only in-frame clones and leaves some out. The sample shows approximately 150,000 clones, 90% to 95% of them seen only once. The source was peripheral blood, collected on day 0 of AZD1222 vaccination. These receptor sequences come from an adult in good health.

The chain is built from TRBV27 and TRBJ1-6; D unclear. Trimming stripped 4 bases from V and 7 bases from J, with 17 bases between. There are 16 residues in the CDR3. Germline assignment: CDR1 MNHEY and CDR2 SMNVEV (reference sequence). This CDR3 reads CASSSPGEGWNSPLHF. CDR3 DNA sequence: TGTGCCAGCAGTTCACCCGGGGAAGGGTGGAATTCACCCCTCCACTTT.

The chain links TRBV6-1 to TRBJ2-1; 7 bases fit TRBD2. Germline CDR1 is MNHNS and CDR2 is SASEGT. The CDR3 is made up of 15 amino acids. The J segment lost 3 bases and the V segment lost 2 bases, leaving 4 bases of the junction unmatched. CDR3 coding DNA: TGTGCCAGCAGTGAATTGGGCGGGGGCTACAATGAGCAGTTCTTC. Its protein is CASSELGGGYNEQFF.

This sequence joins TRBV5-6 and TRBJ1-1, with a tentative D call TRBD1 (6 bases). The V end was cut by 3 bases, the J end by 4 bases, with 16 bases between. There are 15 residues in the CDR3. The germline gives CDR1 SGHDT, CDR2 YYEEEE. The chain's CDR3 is CASSWGTGRGTEAFF. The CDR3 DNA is TGTGCCAGCAGCTGGGGCACAGGGAGGGGCACTGAAGCTTTCTTT.

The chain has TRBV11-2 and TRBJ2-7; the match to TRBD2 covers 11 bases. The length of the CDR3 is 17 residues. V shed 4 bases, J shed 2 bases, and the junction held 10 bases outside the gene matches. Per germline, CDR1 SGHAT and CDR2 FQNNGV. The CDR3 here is CASSSGGTSGLAYEQYF. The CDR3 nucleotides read TGTGCCAGCAGCTCAGGGGGGACTAGCGGCCTAGCCTACGAGCAGTACTTC. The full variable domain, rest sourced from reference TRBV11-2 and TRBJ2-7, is EAGVAQSPRYKIIEKRQSVAFWCNPISGHATLYWYQQILGQGPKLLIQFQNNGVVDDSQLPKDRFSAERLKGVDSTLKIQPAKLEDSAVYLCASSSGGTSGLAYEQYFGPGTRLTVT.

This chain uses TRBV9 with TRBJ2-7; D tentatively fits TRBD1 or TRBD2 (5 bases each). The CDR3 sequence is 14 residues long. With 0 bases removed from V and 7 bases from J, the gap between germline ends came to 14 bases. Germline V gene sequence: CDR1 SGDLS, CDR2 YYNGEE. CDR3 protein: CASSVAGGVREQYF. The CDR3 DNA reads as TGTGCCAGCAGCGTAGCTGGGGGAGTAAGAGAGCAGTACTTC.

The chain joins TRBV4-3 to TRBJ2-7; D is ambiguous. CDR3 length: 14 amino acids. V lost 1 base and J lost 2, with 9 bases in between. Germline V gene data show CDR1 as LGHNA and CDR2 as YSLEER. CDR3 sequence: CASSQVASTYEQYF. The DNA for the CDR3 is TGCGCCAGCAGCCAAGTTGCCAGCACCTACGAGCAGTACTTC.

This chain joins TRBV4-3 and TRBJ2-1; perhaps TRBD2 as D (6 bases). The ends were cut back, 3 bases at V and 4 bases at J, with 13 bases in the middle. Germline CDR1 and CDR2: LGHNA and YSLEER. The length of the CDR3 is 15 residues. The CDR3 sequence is CASSQGVAEYNEQFF. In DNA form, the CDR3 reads TGCGCCAGCAGCCAGGGGGTAGCGGAATACAATGAGCAGTTCTTC.

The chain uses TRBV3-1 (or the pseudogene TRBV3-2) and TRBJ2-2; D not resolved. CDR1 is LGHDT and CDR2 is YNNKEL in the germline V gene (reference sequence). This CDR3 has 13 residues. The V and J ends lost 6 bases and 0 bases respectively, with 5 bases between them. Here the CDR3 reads CASRHANTGELFF. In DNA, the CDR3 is TGTGCCAGCAGACACGCGAACACCGGGGAGCTGTTTTTT.

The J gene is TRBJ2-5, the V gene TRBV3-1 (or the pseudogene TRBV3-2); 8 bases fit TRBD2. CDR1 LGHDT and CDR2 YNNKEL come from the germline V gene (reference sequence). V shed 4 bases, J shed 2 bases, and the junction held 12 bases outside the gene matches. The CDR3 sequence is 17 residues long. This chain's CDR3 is CASSPLGLAGNQETQYF. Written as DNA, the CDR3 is TGTGCCAGCAGCCCCCTTGGGTTAGCGGGGAATCAAGAGACCCAGTACTTC.

CDR3: CASSPSPRQDEQFF. CDR3 DNA sequence: TGTGCCAGCAGCCCCTCGCCCCGCCAGGATGAGCAGTTCTTC. The chain has TRBV11-3 and TRBJ2-1; D gene unclear. The CDR3 is made up of 14 amino acids. V lost 5 bases to trimming and J lost 8 bases, with 16 bases between them. The germline V gene has CDR1 SGHNT and CDR2 YENEEA.

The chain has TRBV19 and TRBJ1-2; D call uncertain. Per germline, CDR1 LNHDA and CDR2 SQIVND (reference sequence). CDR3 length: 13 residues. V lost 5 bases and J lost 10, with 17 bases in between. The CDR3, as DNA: TGTGCCAGTAGTCATCGGTTAAAAGATTACTACACCTTC. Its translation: CASSHRLKDYYTF.

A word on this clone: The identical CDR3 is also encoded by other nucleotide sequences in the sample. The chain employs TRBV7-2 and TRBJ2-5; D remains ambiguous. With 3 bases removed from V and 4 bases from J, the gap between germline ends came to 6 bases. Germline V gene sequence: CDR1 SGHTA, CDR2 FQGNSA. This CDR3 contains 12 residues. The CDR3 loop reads CASSLVLETQYF. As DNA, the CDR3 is TGTGCCAGCAGCTTGGTTCTAGAGACCCAGTACTTC.

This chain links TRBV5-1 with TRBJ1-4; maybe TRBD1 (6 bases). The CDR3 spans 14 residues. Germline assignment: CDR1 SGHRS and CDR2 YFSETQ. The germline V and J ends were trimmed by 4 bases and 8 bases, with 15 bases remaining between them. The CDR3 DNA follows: TGCGCCAGCAGCCCGTCGGGGGCGGACGAAAAACTGTTTTTT. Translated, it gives CASSPSGADEKLFF. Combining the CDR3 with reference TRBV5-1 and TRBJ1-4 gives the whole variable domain KAGVTQTPRYLIKTRGQQVTLSCSPISGHRSVSWYQQTPGQGLQFLFEYFSETQRNKGNFPGRFSGRQFSNSRSEMNVSTLELGDSALYLCASSPSGADEKLFFGSGTQLSVL.

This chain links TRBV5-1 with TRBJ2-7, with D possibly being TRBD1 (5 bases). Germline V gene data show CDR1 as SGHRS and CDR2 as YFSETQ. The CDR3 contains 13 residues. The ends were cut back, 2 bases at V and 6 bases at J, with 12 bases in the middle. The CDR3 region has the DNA TGCGCCAGCAGCTTAGGGGCTCCCGCCGAGCAGTACTTC. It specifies CASSLGAPAEQYF.

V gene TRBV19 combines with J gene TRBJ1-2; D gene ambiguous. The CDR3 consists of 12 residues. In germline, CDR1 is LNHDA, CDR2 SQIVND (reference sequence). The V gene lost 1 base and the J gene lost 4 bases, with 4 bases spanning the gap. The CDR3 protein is CASSIAFYGYTF. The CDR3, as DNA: TGTGCCAGTAGTATAGCCTTCTATGGCTACACCTTC.

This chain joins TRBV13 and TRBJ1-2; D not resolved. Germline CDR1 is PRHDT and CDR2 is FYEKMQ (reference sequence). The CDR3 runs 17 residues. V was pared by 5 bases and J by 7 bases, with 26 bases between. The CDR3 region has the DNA TGTGCCAGCAGCCCGAGGACTCTCTCTTCTATTAGAGGTGGCTACACCTTC. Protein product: CASSPRTLSSIRGGYTF.

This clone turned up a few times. Here the CDR3 DNA reads TGTGCCAGCTCTGCAGGGTATGAGCAGTTCTTC. Its protein product is CASSAGYEQFF. This sequence joins TRBV18 and TRBJ2-1, with a possible D match to TRBD1 (5 bases). Looked up from germline, CDR1 is KGHSH and CDR2 is LQKENI. V was pared by 6 bases and J by 8 bases, with 8 bases between. This CDR3 contains 11 residues.

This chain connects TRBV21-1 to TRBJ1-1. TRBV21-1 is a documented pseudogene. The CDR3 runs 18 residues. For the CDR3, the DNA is TGTGCCAGCAGCAAAGCGCTTTGCAGAGGGTACATGAACACTGAAGCTTTCTTT. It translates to CASSKALCRGYMNTEAFF.

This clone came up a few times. In DNA, the CDR3 is TGTGCCAGCAGTTTAGACGGGAGGGATTCACCCCTCCACTTT. This encodes CASSLDGRDSPLHF. The chain is built from TRBV27 and TRBJ1-6; D gene unclear. The CDR3 is 14 amino acids. Trimming removed 2 bases from V and 8 bases from J, with 10 bases in between. Germline CDR1 MNHEY, CDR2 SMNVEV (reference sequence).

Here the CDR3 reads CAIRSGDRWGYTF. Here the CDR3 DNA reads TGTGCCATCAGGTCCGGGGACCGGTGGGGCTACACCTTC. The rearrangement uses TRBV10-3 and TRBJ1-2, with D perhaps matching TRBD1 (5 bases). The CDR3 covers 13 residues. Between the trimmed V and J ends, which lost 6 bases and 8 bases, there was a span of 16 bases. Germline assignment: CDR1 ENHRY and CDR2 SYGVKD.

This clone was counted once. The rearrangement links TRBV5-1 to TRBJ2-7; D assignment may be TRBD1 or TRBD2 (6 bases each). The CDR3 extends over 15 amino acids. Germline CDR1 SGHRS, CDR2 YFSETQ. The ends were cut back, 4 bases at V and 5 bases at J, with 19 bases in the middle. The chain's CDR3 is CASSPVPGRGDEQYF. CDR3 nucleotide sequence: TGCGCCAGCAGCCCCGTCCCAGGAAGGGGGGACGAGCAGTACTTC.

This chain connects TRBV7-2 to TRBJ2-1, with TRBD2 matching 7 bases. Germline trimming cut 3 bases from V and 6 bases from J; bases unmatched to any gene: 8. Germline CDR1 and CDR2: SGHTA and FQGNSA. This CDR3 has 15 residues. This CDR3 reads CASSFLREHGNEQFF. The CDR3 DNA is TGTGCCAGCAGCTTCCTGCGGGAGCACGGCAATGAGCAGTTCTTC.